The T cell receptor beta chain described here comes from a study of blood T cell repertoires in COVID-19. Across the whole study: The United States, Italy and Spain were the sources of the acute and convalescent COVID-19 samples. PBMCs, B-cell-depleted T cells, or T cells provided the cDNA or gDNA that made up the material.

For recovered donors of Cohort 3, there were two negative PCRs, clearance, or symptom resolution. With V trimmed by 2 bases and J by 15 bases, 16 bases remained unmatched. This CDR3 has 16 residues. Per germline, CDR1 KGHDR and CDR2 SFDVKD. Source study methods: From reference gene primer amplification, estimates of nucleated cell counts were derived. Measured with immunoSEQ multiplex PCR; TCRdb has only the in-frame clones, and not every one. The V and J calls and clone size come from that table; D and trimming were worked out from the DNA. The sample lists about 370,000 clones; roughly 86% were seen once.

The chain employs TRBV24-1 and TRBJ2-1; 9 bases fit TRBD2. This TCR derives from a woman in her twenties or thirties who had recovered from COVID-19. Sample: PBMCs or T cells enriched from blood (not recorded which). CDR3 region: CATSDYSASNSGRAFF. CDR3 DNA sequence: TGTGCCACCAGTGATTATTCCGCGAGCAATAGCGGGAGAGCGTTCTTC.